This T cell receptor beta chain was found in a study of T-cell memory formation after mild COVID-19. Overall study findings and caveats: The study found contracting CD4+ clones mainly in CM and EM and contracting CD8+ clones in EMRA. CD4+ bias marked clones expanding day 15 to 37, unlike balanced contracting clones. Certain responding clones were present in pre-infection memory, suggesting participation of cross-reactive memory.

This clonotype has a count of ten or more. What it recognizes is unknown. Each CDR3 protein gets one entry after TCRdb re-called the 5' RACE reads with MiXCR. The top ten clones hold 3.5% of a sample with around 220,000 distinct CDR3 sequences, around 17% of them seen once. After removal of 3 bases from V and 5 bases from J, the junction contained 10 bases not matched to a gene. The CDR3 loop spans 16 amino acids. This receptor was identified in a man younger than 30 who had mild COVID-19 (a few samples of this study predate the infection). Cell type and time point are not known. The chain links TRBV12-3 or TRBV12-4 to TRBJ1-5; 7 nucleotides line up with TRBD1. Sequencing used PBMCs or a T cell subset sorted from them (not recorded which). The CDR3: CASSFGTGVRHQPQHF. Here the CDR3 DNA reads TGTGCCAGCAGTTTCGGTACAGGGGTCCGTCATCAGCCCCAGCATTTT.